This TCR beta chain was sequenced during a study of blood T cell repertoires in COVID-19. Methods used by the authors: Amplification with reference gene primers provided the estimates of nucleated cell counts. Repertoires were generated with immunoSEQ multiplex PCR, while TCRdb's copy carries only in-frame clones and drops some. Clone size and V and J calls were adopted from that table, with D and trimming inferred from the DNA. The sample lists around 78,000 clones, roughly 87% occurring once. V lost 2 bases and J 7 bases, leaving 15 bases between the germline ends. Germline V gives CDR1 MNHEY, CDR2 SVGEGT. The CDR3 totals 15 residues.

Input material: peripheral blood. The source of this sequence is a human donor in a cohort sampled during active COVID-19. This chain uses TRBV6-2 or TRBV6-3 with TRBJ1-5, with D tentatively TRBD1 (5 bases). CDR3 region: CASSYDTGVGQPQHF. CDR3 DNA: TGTGCCAGCAGTTACGATACGGGGGTTGGGCAGCCCCAGCATTTT.